This T cell receptor (beta chain) was captured by sequencing in a study of T cell responses to AZD1222 COVID-19 vaccine. Findings of the study overall: Baseline antibody screening turned up just six seropositive AZD1222 recipients. Spike-specific TCR breadth and depth went up after people got two AZD1222 doses.

With respect to this clone: The antigen remains unidentified.

Here immunoSEQ multiplex PCR was the method, and the copy in TCRdb shows in-frame clones only, minus some. The data contain fewer than 120,000 clones, roughly four fifths of them singletons. Sequencing used peripheral blood, obtained on day 0 of AZD1222 vaccination. This TCR derives from an adult in good health.

The CDR3 protein is CASSLGARGAGNTIYF. The CDR3 DNA reads as TGCGCCAGCAGCTTGGGGGCTAGAGGCGCCGGAAACACCATATATTTT. This sequence joins TRBV5-1 and TRBJ1-3; D is undetermined. V dropped 0 bases and J dropped 4 bases, with 14 bases sitting between them. This CDR3 comprises 16 residues. Germline V CDR1 and CDR2: SGHRS, YFSETQ.